The 6 T cell receptor beta chains in this list originate from one sample, sequenced in a study of T cell changes during pregnancy in multiple sclerosis. The protocol was immunoSEQ multiplex PCR, while the TCRdb copy is restricted to in-frame clones and leaves out a portion. Seen here are tens of thousands of clones, 90% observed once, and the top ten hold 3.5% to 4.5%. The starting material was CD8+ T cells from peripheral blood mononuclear cells, obtained in the second trimester of pregnancy. Source of these receptors: a female donor with multiple sclerosis, enrolled in a pregnancy study.

This chain links TRBV4-1 with TRBJ2-3; 9 bases are shared with TRBD2. J gave up 2 bases and V 6 bases, and 9 bases lay outside the gene matches. Per the germline V gene, CDR1 is MGHRA and CDR2 is YSYEKL. The CDR3 has 16 amino acids. As DNA, the CDR3 is TGCGCCAGCAGGCCTCTAGCGGGAAAAGACACAGATACGCAGTATTTT. The encoded protein is CASRPLAGKDTDTQYF.

This chain connects TRBV7-9 to TRBJ2-3; TRBD2 matches at 13 bases. The CDR3 is 19 residues long. Germline V gene data show CDR1 as SEHNR and CDR2 as FQNEAQ (reference sequence). Losses at the gene ends were 5 bases for V and 1 base for J; bases not matched to a gene: 12. CDR3 protein: CASSIILAGGPMGTDTQYF. DNA of the CDR3: TGTGCCAGCAGCATCATACTAGCGGGAGGGCCAATGGGCACAGATACGCAGTATTTT.

The V and J genes are TRBV27 and TRBJ2-7, with 7 positions matching TRBD1. The germline CDR1 and CDR2 sequences are MNHEY and SMNVEV (reference sequence). The ends lost 3 bases at V and 5 bases at J; junction bases unmatched: 4. This CDR3 region has 13 residues. The CDR3 nucleotides are TGTGCCAGCAGTTTGACAGGGATCCACGAGCAGTACTTC. This encodes CASSLTGIHEQYF.

The J gene is TRBJ2-3, the V gene TRBV10-2; TRBD2 aligns across 12 bases. Trimming removed 10 bases from V and 5 bases from J; junction bases left unmatched: 7. The CDR3 is 14 residues long. Looked up from germline, CDR1 is WSHSY and CDR2 is SAAADI. The CDR3 region is CATQPGLAGDTQYF. In DNA form, the CDR3 reads TGCGCCACCCAGCCGGGACTAGCGGGAGATACGCAGTATTTT.

The chain has TRBV11-2 and TRBJ2-5; 11 bases match TRBD1. Losses at the gene ends were 1 base for V and 2 bases for J; bases not matched to a gene: 3. This CDR3 has 16 residues. Germline loops: CDR1 SGHAT, CDR2 FQNNGV. CDR3 in DNA: TGTGCCAGCAGCTTAGGCGGGACAGGGGGACAAGAGACCCAGTACTTC. Amino acids: CASSLGGTGGQETQYF. Full variable domain (outside the CDR3, taken from reference TRBV11-2 and TRBJ2-5): EAGVAQSPRYKIIEKRQSVAFWCNPISGHATLYWYQQILGQGPKLLIQFQNNGVVDDSQLPKDRFSAERLKGVDSTLKIQPAKLEDSAVYLCASSLGGTGGQETQYFGPGTRLLVL.

This clone was picked up a small number of times. The chain couples TRBV2 to TRBJ1-5; 8 bases agree with TRBD1. The CDR3 totals 14 residues. The germline V gene encodes CDR1 SNHLY and CDR2 FYNNEI. Trimming removed 8 bases from V and 4 bases from J; junction bases left unmatched: 7. The CDR3 spells CASRRTGINQPQHF. For the CDR3, the DNA is TGTGCCAGCCGGAGGACAGGGATTAATCAGCCCCAGCATTTT.